The source of this TCR beta chain is a study of blood T cell repertoires in COVID-19. About the research overall: Sources were T cells, B-cell-depleted T cells, or PBMCs; the material itself was cDNA or gDNA.

Produced via immunoSEQ multiplex PCR; TCRdb's table is partial and in-frame only. Of fewer than 350,000 clones in the sample, 88% were seen once. All enrollees were roughly 18 to 95 years old and from 20 to 30 US areas. Categorization into cohorts depended on clinical history that participants reported. The CDR3 totals 13 residues. The V gene's germline CDR1 is SNHLY and CDR2 FYNNEI. The V segment lost 7 bases and the J segment 7 bases; nucleotides outside the gene matches: 10. The chain combines TRBV2 with TRBJ2-7, with 7 bases matching TRBD1. This clonotype was obtained from a young woman who had recovered from COVID-19. The sequencing input was PBMCs or T cells enriched from blood (not recorded which). CDR3 sequence (DNA): TGTGCCAGCAAAGAAAGACAGGGATGGGAGCAGTACTTC. It specifies CASKERQGWEQYF.